A single sample is the source of the 28 T cell receptor beta chains below, sequenced in a study of CD8 T cells in Susac syndrome. With random hexamers, reverse transcription was performed on roughly 0.5 to 1 ug of RNA. TCRdb fed the immunoSEQ multiplex PCR reads into MiXCR, producing one record per CDR3 protein. This table has some 200,000 distinct CDR3 sequences, about 95% appearing once. Sequencing input: CD4+ T cells from PBMCs. The source of these receptors is a human donor in good health.

The J gene is TRBJ2-5, the V gene TRBV12-3 or TRBV12-4, with D hard to call. V was clipped by 2 bases and J by 5 bases, with 9 bases between them. The CDR3 covers 13 residues. CDR3 sequence reads: CASSLSRTETQYF. In nucleotides, the CDR3 is TGTGCCAGCAGTTTATCTCGGACGGAGACCCAGTACTTC.

The chain links TRBV29-1 to TRBJ1-1; D not certain. CDR3 length: 13 amino acids. With 7 bases removed from V and 4 bases from J, the gap between germline ends came to 16 bases. Germline lookup yields CDR1 SQVTM and CDR2 ANQGSEA. CDR3 amino acids: CSGGKGTGTEAFF. DNA for the CDR3: TGCAGCGGTGGGAAGGGAACTGGCACTGAAGCTTTCTTT.

This clonotype appeared once. The chain couples TRBV23-1 to TRBJ1-5, with D perhaps TRBD1 (6 bases). TRBV23-1 is an ORF, and what it does is uncertain. The CDR3 has 17 residues. The germline V and J ends were trimmed by 8 bases and 1 base, with 21 bases remaining between them. The CDR3 is CASPVVRGRASNQPQHF. Here the CDR3 DNA reads TGCGCCAGCCCAGTCGTTCGGGGGCGCGCGAGCAATCAGCCCCAGCATTTT.

The V and J genes are TRBV7-2 and TRBJ2-7; D is ambiguous. The length of the CDR3 is 12 residues. The V end was cut by 1 base, the J end by 2 bases, with 3 bases between. Germline CDR1 reads SGHTA; CDR2 reads FQGNSA. The CDR3 here is CASSLDTYEQYF. CDR3 in DNA: TGTGCCAGCAGCTTAGACACCTACGAGCAGTACTTC.

The DNA for the CDR3 is TGTGCCAGCAGCCTCGACAGGATACAAGAGACCCAGTACTTC. This sequence encodes CASSLDRIQETQYF. The chain uses TRBV28 and TRBJ2-5; D possibly corresponds to TRBD1 (6 bases). This CDR3 comprises 14 residues. The germline V and J ends were trimmed by 6 bases and 2 bases, with 13 bases remaining between them. In germline, CDR1 is MDHEN, CDR2 SYDVKM.

This chain links TRBV29-1 with TRBJ2-1; D might be TRBD1 (5 bases). This CDR3 region has 14 residues. Germline-derived CDR1 and CDR2 are SQVTM and ANQGSEA. V lost 4 bases, J lost 2 bases, and 12 bases lay in between. CDR3 residues: CSVVLGVAYNEQFF. The CDR3 region has the DNA TGCAGCGTTGTTTTAGGGGTGGCCTACAATGAGCAGTTCTTC.

V and J are TRBV29-1 and TRBJ2-1; the match to TRBD2 covers 7 bases. Germline V gene lookup returns CDR1 SQVTM and CDR2 ANQGSEA. With V trimmed by 2 bases and J by 8 bases, 9 bases remained unmatched. CDR3 length: 14 residues. CDR3: CSVERGGSPDEQFF. The CDR3 DNA reads as TGCAGCGTTGAACGCGGCGGGAGTCCCGATGAGCAGTTCTTC.

V and J are TRBV20-1 and TRBJ2-7, with 12 bases matching TRBD1. The germline CDR1 and CDR2 sequences are DFQATT and SNEGSKA (reference sequence). The CDR3 spans 15 residues. The J segment lost 2 bases and the V segment lost 0 bases, leaving 2 bases of the junction unmatched. The CDR3: CSARDGTGGAYEQYF. The CDR3, as DNA: TGCAGTGCTAGAGACGGGACAGGGGGCGCCTACGAGCAGTACTTC.

This clonotype has only one observation. The chain joins TRBV29-1 to TRBJ1-3, with unresolved D. Germline-derived CDR1 and CDR2 are SQVTM and ANQGSEA. Trimming shortened V by 3 bases and J by 0 bases, and 3 bases separated the two germline ends. CDR3 length: 12 amino acids. The CDR3 DNA follows: TGCAGCGTTGAGGGCTCTGGAAACACCATATATTTT. Protein sequence: CSVEGSGNTIYF.

The V call is TRBV20-1, the J call TRBJ2-7; 7 bases match TRBD1. J was trimmed by 9 bases and V by 1 base; bases with no gene match: 12. Germline CDR1 reads DFQATT; CDR2 reads SNEGSKA (reference sequence). This CDR3 is 14 amino acids long. The CDR3 reads CSARGDSELRGQYF. The CDR3 nucleotides are TGCAGTGCTAGAGGGGACAGTGAGCTTCGTGGGCAGTACTTC.

V gene TRBV2 combines with J gene TRBJ2-2; perhaps TRBD2 as D (5 bases). CDR1 and CDR2 (germline): SNHLY, FYNNEI. The CDR3 is made up of 14 amino acids. Trimming cost V 7 bases and J 3 bases, with 12 bases left between them. The CDR3 DNA follows: TGTGCCAGCAAGGGAGACACTTACACCGGGGAGCTGTTTTTT. Amino acid sequence: CASKGDTYTGELFF.

This chain connects TRBV27 to TRBJ1-2, with D unresolved. Germline V gene sequence: CDR1 MNHEY, CDR2 SMNVEV (reference sequence). The CDR3 sequence is 12 residues long. Between the trimmed V and J ends, which lost 0 bases and 7 bases, there was a span of 6 bases. CDR3 sequence: CASSLSGFGYTF. The CDR3 nucleotides are TGTGCCAGCAGTTTATCTGGGTTTGGCTACACCTTC.

The chain joins TRBV30 to TRBJ1-2; D ambiguous. The V gene's germline CDR1 is GTSNPN and CDR2 SVGIG (reference sequence). CDR3 length equals 14 residues. The germline V and J ends were trimmed by 1 base and 4 bases, with 13 bases remaining between them. Here the CDR3 DNA reads TGTGCCTGGAGTGACTTCGGGCAGTCCTATGGCTACACCTTC. It is translated as CAWSDFGQSYGYTF.

V usage is TRBV20-1 and J usage is TRBJ2-5; TRBD1 aligns across 10 bases. This CDR3 has 16 residues. V lost 1 base and J lost 6; bases outside the gene matches: 11. Germline CDR1 is DFQATT and CDR2 is SNEGSKA (reference sequence). CDR3 in DNA: TGCAGTGCTAGAGCGTCCAGGACAGGGGGATTACAGACCCAGTACTTC. Translation: CSARASRTGGLQTQYF.

The rearrangement uses TRBV25-1 and TRBJ2-1; no definite D call. The CDR3 length is 12 residues. V was pared by 5 bases and J by 3 bases, with 5 bases between. Germline CDR1 reads MGHDK; CDR2 reads SYGVNS. The CDR3 region is CASSWNYNEQFF. The CDR3 coding sequence is TGTGCCAGCAGTTGGAACTACAATGAGCAGTTCTTC. The whole variable domain, remainder taken from reference TRBV25-1 and TRBJ2-1, is EADIYQTPRYLVIGTGKKITLECSQTMGHDKMYWYQQDPGMELHLIHYSYGVNSTEKGDLSSESTVSRIRTEHFPLTLESARPSHTSQYLCASSWNYNEQFFGPGTRLTVL.

This clonotype was seen a single time. V usage is TRBV10-3 and J usage is TRBJ2-1, with 9 bases lining up with TRBD2. Germline V lookup: CDR1 ENHRY, CDR2 SYGVKD. This CDR3 contains 20 residues. V lost 11 bases and J lost 0; bases outside the gene matches: 23. CDR3 DNA: TGTGCCTCAATCCGGTCTAGCGGGGACAATAGCTTGAGCTCCTACAATGAGCAGTTCTTC. Protein product: CASIRSSGDNSLSSYNEQFF.

The J gene is TRBJ2-2, the V gene TRBV7-9; no reliable D call. CDR3 length equals 12 residues. Trimming removed 5 bases at V and 5 bases at J, with 6 bases between. Per germline, CDR1 SEHNR and CDR2 FQNEAQ (reference sequence). The CDR3 bases are TGTGCCAGCAGCGAGATAACCGGGGAGCTGTTTTTT. This translates into CASSEITGELFF.

The genes are TRBV28 and TRBJ2-7; 7 nucleotides agree with TRBD1. Germline loops: CDR1 MDHEN, CDR2 SYDVKM. V dropped 7 bases and J dropped 1; count of bases not matched to a gene: 4. This CDR3 is 13 amino acids long. This CDR3 reads CASTLQGSYEQYF. The CDR3 DNA reads TGTGCCAGCACCTTACAGGGGTCCTACGAGCAGTACTTC.

The J gene is TRBJ1-1, the V gene TRBV29-1; perhaps TRBD1 as D (6 bases). This CDR3 contains 13 residues. V was clipped by 8 bases and J by 4 bases, with 17 bases between them. CDR1 is SQVTM, CDR2 ANQGSEA, per germline. The CDR3 region has the DNA TGCAGCTTAATGGGGGGGCGTGGCACTGAAGCTTTCTTT. Amino acids: CSLMGGRGTEAFF.

The chain is built from TRBV18 and TRBJ2-6; no firm D call. Trimming left V 0 bases short and J 4 bases short, with 7 bases between. The CDR3 is made up of 15 amino acids. Germline V gene data show CDR1 as KGHSH and CDR2 as LQKENI. CDR3 DNA sequence: TGTGCCAGCTCACCACCGAACCGAGGGGCCAACGTCCTGACTTTC. Protein sequence: CASSPPNRGANVLTF.

The J gene is TRBJ2-3, the V gene TRBV4-3, with D unresolved. The CDR3 totals 14 residues. Per germline, CDR1 LGHNA and CDR2 YSLEER. Between the trimmed V and J ends, which lost 1 base and 12 bases, there was a span of 17 bases. CDR3 residues: CASSQAGLGNPQYF. CDR3 bases: TGCGCCAGCAGCCAAGCCGGGTTGGGGAACCCCCAGTATTTT.

The rearrangement uses TRBV15 and TRBJ2-5; the D gene is possibly TRBD2 (6 bases). The ends were cut back, 0 bases at V and 2 bases at J, with 10 bases in the middle. CDR1 is LNHNV and CDR2 is YYDKDF in the germline V gene (reference sequence). The CDR3 totals 15 residues. The CDR3 protein is CATSRDALAQETQYF. The CDR3 nucleotides are TGTGCCACCAGCAGAGATGCGCTAGCGCAAGAGACCCAGTACTTC.

A single count supports this clonotype. CDR3 amino acids: CASRVLADYNEQFF. The CDR3 nucleotides are TGTGCCAGCAGGGTACTAGCCGATTACAATGAGCAGTTCTTC. The chain couples TRBV27 to TRBJ2-1, with D perhaps TRBD2 (6 bases). Trimming stripped 6 bases from V and 4 bases from J, with 13 bases between. Germline assignment: CDR1 MNHEY and CDR2 SMNVEV (reference sequence). The CDR3 totals 14 residues.

The chain is built from TRBV6-2 or TRBV6-3 and TRBJ1-1; D gene ambiguous. Per germline, CDR1 MNHEY and CDR2 SVGEGT. V shed 8 bases and J shed 4 bases, with 14 bases lying between them. This CDR3 spans 13 amino acids. The CDR3 reads CASGLVLSTEAFF. DNA of the CDR3: TGTGCCAGCGGGCTGGTTTTGAGCACTGAAGCTTTCTTT.

The chain uses TRBV6-2 or TRBV6-3 and TRBJ2-2, with 8 bases identical to TRBD2. J was trimmed by 5 bases and V by 1 base; bases with no gene match: 6. CDR1 and CDR2 (germline): MNHEY, SVGEGT. This CDR3 is 16 amino acids long. The CDR3 spells CASSYYGTRGTGELFF. The DNA for the CDR3 is TGTGCCAGCAGTTACTACGGGACTAGGGGAACCGGGGAGCTGTTTTTT.

The rearrangement uses TRBV7-6 and TRBJ2-5, with 7 nucleotides matching TRBD2. V was pared by 5 bases and J by 3 bases, with 12 bases of the junction left unmatched. Germline V CDR1 and CDR2: SGHVS, FNYEAQ. The CDR3 extends over 16 amino acids. The chain's CDR3 is CASSDPKRDLKETQYF. The CDR3 DNA sequence: TGTGCCAGCAGCGACCCTAAGCGGGATCTTAAAGAGACCCAGTACTTC.

This clonotype was counted a single time. The rearrangement joins TRBV28 to TRBJ2-1; 8 bases agree with TRBD2. This CDR3 spans 15 amino acids. The germline gives CDR1 MDHEN, CDR2 SYDVKM. V shed 6 bases, J shed 5 bases, and the junction held 9 bases outside the gene matches. The CDR3, as DNA: TGTGCCAGCAGCCCCCCGGGAGGGCCTCACAATGAGCAGTTCTTC. It encodes CASSPPGGPHNEQFF.

The table lists this clonotype with a count of one. This chain uses TRBV28 with TRBJ2-4; unclear D gene. CDR3 size: 13 residues. V was trimmed by 1 base and J by 15 bases, leaving 16 bases between them. Germline V gene lookup returns CDR1 MDHEN and CDR2 SYDVKM. This chain's CDR3 is CASSLSGVALGYF. The CDR3 DNA is TGTGCCAGCAGTTTATCCGGAGTGGCCCTCGGGTACTTC. Full variable domain (rest looked up from reference TRBV28 and TRBJ2-4): DVKVTQSSRYLVKRTGEKVFLECVQDMDHENMFWYRQDPGLGLRLIYFSYDVKMKEKGDIPEGYSVSREKKERFSLILESASTNQTSMYLCASSLSGVALGYFGAGTRLSVL.